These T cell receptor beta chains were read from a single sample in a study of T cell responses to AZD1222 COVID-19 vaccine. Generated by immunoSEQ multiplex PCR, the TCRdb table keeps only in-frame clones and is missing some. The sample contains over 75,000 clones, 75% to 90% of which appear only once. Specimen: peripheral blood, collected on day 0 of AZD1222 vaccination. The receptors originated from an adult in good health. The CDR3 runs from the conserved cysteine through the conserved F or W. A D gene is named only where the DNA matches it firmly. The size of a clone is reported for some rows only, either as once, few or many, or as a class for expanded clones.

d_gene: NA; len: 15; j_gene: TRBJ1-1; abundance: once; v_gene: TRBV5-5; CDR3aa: CASSLDVRWPTEAFF; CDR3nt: TGTGCCAGCAGCTTGGATGTTAGATGGCCCACTGAAGCTTTCTTT
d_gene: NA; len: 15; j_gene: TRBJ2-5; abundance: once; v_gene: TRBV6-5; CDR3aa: CASSYTSEIQETQYF; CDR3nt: TGTGCCAGCAGTTACACGTCAGAGATCCAAGAGACCCAGTACTTC
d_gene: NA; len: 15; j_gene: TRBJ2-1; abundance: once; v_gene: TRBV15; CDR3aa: CATSRGGLGDNEQFF; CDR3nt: TGTGCCACCAGCAGAGGCGGTCTTGGCGACAATGAGCAGTTCTTC
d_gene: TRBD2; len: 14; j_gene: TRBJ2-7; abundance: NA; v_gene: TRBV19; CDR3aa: CASRVAGGTYEQYF; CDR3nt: TGTGCCAGTAGGGTAGCGGGAGGCACCTACGAGCAGTACTTC
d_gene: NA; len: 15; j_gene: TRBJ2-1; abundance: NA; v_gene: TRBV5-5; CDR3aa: CASSLRQGNYNEQFF; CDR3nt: TGTGCCAGCAGCTTGAGGCAGGGGAACTACAATGAGCAGTTCTTC
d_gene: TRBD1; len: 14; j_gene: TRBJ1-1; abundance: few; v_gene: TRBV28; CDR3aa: CASSLLNRGGEAFF; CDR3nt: TGTGCCAGCAGTTTACTTAACAGGGGTGGGGAAGCTTTCTTT
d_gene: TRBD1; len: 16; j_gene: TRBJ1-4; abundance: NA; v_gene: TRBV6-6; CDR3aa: CASTTPRGQGLEKLFF; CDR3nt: TGTGCCAGCACCACTCCCCGGGGACAGGGGTTAGAAAAACTGTTTTTT
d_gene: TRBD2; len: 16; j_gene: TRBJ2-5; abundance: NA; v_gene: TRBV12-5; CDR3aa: CASGWGTSGGVETQYF; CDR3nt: TGTGCTAGTGGTTGGGGGACTAGCGGAGGAGTGGAGACCCAGTACTTC
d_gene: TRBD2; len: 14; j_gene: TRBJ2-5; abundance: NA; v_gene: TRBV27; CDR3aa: CASSSSGRSETQYF; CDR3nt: TGTGCCAGCAGTTCTAGCGGGAGATCGGAGACCCAGTACTTC
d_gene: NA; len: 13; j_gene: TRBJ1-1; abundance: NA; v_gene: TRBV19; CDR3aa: CASTPPGVTEAFF; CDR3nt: TGTGCCAGTACCCCCCCAGGGGTGACTGAAGCTTTCTTT
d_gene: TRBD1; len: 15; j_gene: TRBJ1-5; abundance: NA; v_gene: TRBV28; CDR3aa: CASRPDRAGNQPQHF; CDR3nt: TGTGCCAGCAGACCGGACAGGGCTGGCAATCAGCCCCAGCATTTT
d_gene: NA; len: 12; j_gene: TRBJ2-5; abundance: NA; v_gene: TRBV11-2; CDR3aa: CASTYDKETQYF; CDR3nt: TGTGCCAGCACCTATGACAAAGAGACCCAGTACTTC
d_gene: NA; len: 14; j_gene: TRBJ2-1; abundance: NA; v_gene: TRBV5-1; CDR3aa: CASSLGYDYNEQFF; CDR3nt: TGCGCCAGCAGCTTGGGGTACGATTACAATGAGCAGTTCTTC
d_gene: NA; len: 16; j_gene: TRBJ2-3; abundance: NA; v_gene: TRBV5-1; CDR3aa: CASSLATVSSTDTQYF; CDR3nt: TGCGCCAGCAGCTTGGCGACAGTATCTAGCACAGATACGCAGTATTTT
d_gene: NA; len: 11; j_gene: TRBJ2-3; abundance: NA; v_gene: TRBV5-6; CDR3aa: CASTNTDTQYF; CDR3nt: TGTGCCAGCACGAACACAGATACGCAGTATTTT
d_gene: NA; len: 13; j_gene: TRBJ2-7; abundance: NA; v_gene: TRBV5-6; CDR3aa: CASSSGGAHEQYF; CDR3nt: TGTGCCAGCAGCTCTGGAGGGGCCCACGAGCAGTACTTC
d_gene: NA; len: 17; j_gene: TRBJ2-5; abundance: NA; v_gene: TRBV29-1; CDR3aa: CSVEDLGSWWVAETQYF; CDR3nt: TGCAGCGTTGAAGATCTCGGCTCGTGGTGGGTAGCCGAGACCCAGTACTTC
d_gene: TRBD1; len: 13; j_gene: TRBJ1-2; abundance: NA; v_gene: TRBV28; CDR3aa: CASFPGGSGGYTF; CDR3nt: TGTGCCAGCTTTCCAGGGGGCTCGGGTGGCTACACCTTC
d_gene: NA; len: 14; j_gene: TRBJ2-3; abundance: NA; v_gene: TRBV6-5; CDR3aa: CASSSGLWADTQYF; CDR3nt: TGTGCCAGCAGTTCAGGACTCTGGGCAGATACGCAGTATTTT
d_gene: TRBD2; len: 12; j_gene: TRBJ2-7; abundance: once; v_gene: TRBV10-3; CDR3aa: CATSGRGYEQYF; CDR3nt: TGTGCCACTAGCGGGAGGGGCTACGAGCAGTACTTC
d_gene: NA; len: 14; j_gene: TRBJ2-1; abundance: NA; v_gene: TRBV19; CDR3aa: CATSRGKPYNEQFF; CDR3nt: TGTGCCACCTCCCGGGGGAAGCCCTACAATGAGCAGTTCTTC
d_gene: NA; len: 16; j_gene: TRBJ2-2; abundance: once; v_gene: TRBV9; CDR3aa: CASSVGGSGKNGELFF; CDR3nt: TGTGCCAGCAGCGTAGGAGGGAGTGGAAAAAACGGGGAGCTGTTTTTT
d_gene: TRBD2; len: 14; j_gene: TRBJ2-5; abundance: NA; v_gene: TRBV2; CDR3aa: CASRAGLVGETQYF; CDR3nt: TGTGCCAGCAGGGCAGGACTAGTTGGGGAGACCCAGTACTTC
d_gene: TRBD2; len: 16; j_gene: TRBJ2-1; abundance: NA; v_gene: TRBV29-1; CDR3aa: CSVEKDSGAGYREQFF; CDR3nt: TGCAGCGTTGAAAAGGATAGCGGGGCCGGATACAGGGAGCAGTTCTTC
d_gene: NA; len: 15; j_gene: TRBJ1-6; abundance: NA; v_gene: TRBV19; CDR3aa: CASSPPRSYNSPLHF; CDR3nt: TGTGCCAGTAGTCCCCCACGGTCGTATAATTCACCCCTCCACTTT
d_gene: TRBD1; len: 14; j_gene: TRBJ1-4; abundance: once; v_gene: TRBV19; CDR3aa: CASSRTGGDEKLFF; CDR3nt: TGTGCCAGTAGTCGGACAGGGGGCGACGAAAAACTGTTTTTT
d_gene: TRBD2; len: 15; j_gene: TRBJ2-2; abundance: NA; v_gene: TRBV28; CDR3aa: CASRSSGGNTGELFF; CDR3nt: TGTGCCAGCAGATCTAGCGGGGGAAACACCGGGGAGCTGTTTTTT
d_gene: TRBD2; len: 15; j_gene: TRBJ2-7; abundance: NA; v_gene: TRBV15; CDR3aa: CATGRDFSGSYEQYF; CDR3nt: TGTGCCACCGGCAGAGATTTCAGCGGGAGCTACGAGCAGTACTTC